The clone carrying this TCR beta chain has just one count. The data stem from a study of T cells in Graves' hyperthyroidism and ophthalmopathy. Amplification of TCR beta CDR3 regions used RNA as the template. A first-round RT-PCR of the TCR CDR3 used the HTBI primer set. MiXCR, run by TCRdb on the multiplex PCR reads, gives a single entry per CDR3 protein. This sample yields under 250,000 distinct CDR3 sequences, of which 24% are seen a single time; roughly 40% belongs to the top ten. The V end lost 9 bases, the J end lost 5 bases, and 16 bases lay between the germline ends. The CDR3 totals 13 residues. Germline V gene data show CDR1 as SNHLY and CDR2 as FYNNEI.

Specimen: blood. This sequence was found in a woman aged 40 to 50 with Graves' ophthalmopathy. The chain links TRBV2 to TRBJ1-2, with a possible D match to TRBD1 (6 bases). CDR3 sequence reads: CARGGREMYGYTF. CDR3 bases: TGTGCCAGAGGGGGACGGGAGATGTATGGCTACACCTTC.